The T cell receptor (beta chain) under discussion was sequenced for a study of blood T cells in healthy people across ages. The authors ran a second PCR of about 6 to 12 cycles using a sample-barcoded 5' primer and a J-beta primer mix. TCRdb reprocessed the 5' RACE reads with MiXCR, giving one entry per CDR3 protein. The sample contains hundreds of thousands of distinct CDR3 sequences, just under 25% of which appear only once. CDR1 and CDR2 from the germline V gene are SGHKS and YYEKEE (reference sequence). V was cut by 1 base and J by 0 bases, with 5 bases left in between. This CDR3 has 14 residues. The sample was also linked to a second study, of T cells of mothers and their children. That work contributes: A few healthy Caucasian mothers and their six children donated. Over 9.5 million TCR beta CDR3 reads were obtained from each mother, and several million from each child.

The receptor comes from a boy between 5 and 17 years old in good health. The chain links TRBV5-5 to TRBJ1-5; D call uncertain. Material: blood. The CDR3 is CASSLWISNQPQHF. The CDR3 region has the DNA TGTGCCAGCAGCTTGTGGATTAGCAATCAGCCCCAGCATTTT. The full variable domain, in which reference TRBV5-5 and TRBJ1-5 provide the parts outside the CDR3, is DAGVTQSPTHLIKTRGQQVTLRCSPISGHKSVSWYQQVLGQGPQFIFQYYEKEERGRGNFPDRFSARQFPNYSSELNVNALLLGDSALYLCASSLWISNQPQHFGDGTRLSIL.